In its sample, the clone carrying this TCR beta chain was seen many times. What it binds is unknown. This sample is drawn from a study of T-cell memory formation after mild COVID-19. At the level of the study: The study found TCR clusters largely donor specific. Study-level points and caveats: Researchers could not confirm that second-wave clones peaking on day 37 targeted SARS-CoV-2. Clones that contracted clustered mainly in CM and EM if CD4+ and in EMRA if CD8+.

V lost 2 bases to trimming and J lost 10 bases, with 16 bases between them. Germline CDR1 and CDR2: SGHRS and YFSETQ. The CDR3 is 15 amino acids. TCRdb reprocessed the 5' RACE reads with MiXCR, giving one entry per CDR3 protein. The sample carries 180,000 or so distinct CDR3 sequences, more than 9% recorded once. The chain joins TRBV5-1 to TRBJ1-6; D is undetermined. The receptor comes from a man younger than 35 who had mild COVID-19 (a few samples of this study predate the infection). Cell type and time point are not known. The specimen sequenced was PBMCs or a T cell subset sorted from them (not recorded which). The CDR3, as DNA: TGCGCCAGCAGCTTAACAGTCGGGATTCGGTCACCCCTCCACTTT. Translation gives CASSLTVGIRSPLHF.